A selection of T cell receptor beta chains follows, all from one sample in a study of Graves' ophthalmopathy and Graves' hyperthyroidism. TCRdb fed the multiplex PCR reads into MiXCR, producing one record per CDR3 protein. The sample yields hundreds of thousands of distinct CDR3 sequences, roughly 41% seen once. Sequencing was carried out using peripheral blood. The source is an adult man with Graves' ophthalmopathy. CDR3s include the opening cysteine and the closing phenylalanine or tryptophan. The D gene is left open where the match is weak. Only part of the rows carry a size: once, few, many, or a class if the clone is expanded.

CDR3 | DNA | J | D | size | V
CASSFRGAGVNQPQHF | TGTGCCAGCAGTTTCCGGGGGGCGGGGGTCAATCAGCCCCAGCATTTT | TRBJ1-5 | . | . | TRBV12-3/TRBV12-4
CASSPPALAGETQYF | TGCGCCAGCAGCCCCCCGGCGTTAGCTGGGGAGACCCAGTACTTC | TRBJ2-5 | . | many | TRBV4-3
CSVVPGTQYF | TGCAGCGTTGTCCCTGGGACTCAGTACTTC | TRBJ2-5 | . | once | TRBV29-1
CASSHGGGGASDQYF | TGTGCCAGCAGCCACGGTGGGGGGGGGGCCTCGGACCAGTACTTC | TRBJ2-5 | . | few | TRBV2
CASSLPDIGELFF | TGTGCCAGCAGCCTCCCAGACATCGGGGAGCTGTTTTTT | TRBJ2-2 | . | . | TRBV7-9
CATSGGHHLGGNQPQHF | TGTGCCACCAGCGGGGGACACCACCTGGGGGGCAATCAGCCCCAGCATTTT | TRBJ1-5 | . | . | TRBV15
CASSYSDVSYEQYF | TGTGCCAGCAGTTACTCCGACGTTTCCTACGAGCAGTACTTC | TRBJ2-7 | . | many | TRBV6-6
CSARSGGRAETQHF | TGCAGTGCTAGGAGCGGCGGGAGGGCTGAGACCCAGCATTTT | TRBJ1-5 | . | . | TRBV29-1
CASSDTQPGNTIYF | TGTGCCAGCAGTGATACACAGCCTGGAAACACCATATATTTT | TRBJ1-3 | . | . | TRBV10-2
CANRREGYGYTF | TGTGCCAACCGCAGGGAGGGGTATGGCTACACCTTC | TRBJ1-2 | . | many | TRBV2
CASSYSSRGSYQPQHF | TGTGCCAGCAGTTACTCGAGTCGGGGCTCCTATCAGCCCCAGCATTTT | TRBJ1-5 | . | . | TRBV10-3
CASSLRSQGLVEKLFF | TGTGCCAGCAGCTTACGGTCACAGGGGCTAGTTGAAAAACTGTTTTTT | TRBJ1-4 | TRBD1 | . | TRBV7-9
CASKGLGTSGSQETQYF | TGTGCCAGTAAGGGTCTCGGAACCAGCGGGAGCCAAGAGACCCAGTACTTC | TRBJ2-5 | TRBD2 | . | TRBV19
CASSVVDSYEAFF | TGTGCCAGCAGCGTAGTAGATTCTTATGAAGCTTTCTTT | TRBJ1-1 | . | . | TRBV9
CASSRLEDTQYF | TGTGCCAGTAGCCGACTAGAAGATACGCAGTATTTT | TRBJ2-3 | . | . | TRBV19
CAISDTAPRNEQFF | TGTGCCATCAGTGATACAGCTCCCCGGAATGAGCAGTTCTTC | TRBJ2-1 | . | few | TRBV10-3
CATSDLRGGTQETQYF | TGTGCCACCAGTGATTTGAGGGGGGGTACCCAAGAGACCCAGTACTTC | TRBJ2-5 | . | . | TRBV24-1
CASSVQGRGYGYTF | TGTGCCAGTAGTGTGCAGGGGCGCGGCTATGGCTACACCTTC | TRBJ1-2 | . | many | TRBV19
CASNRASGISGELFF | TGTGCCAGCAACCGGGCTAGCGGGATTTCTGGGGAGCTGTTTTTT | TRBJ2-2 | TRBD2 | . | TRBV10-3
CATSGGSVITEAFF | TGTGCCACCTCAGGGGGCTCAGTCATCACTGAAGCTTTCTTT | TRBJ1-1 | TRBD1 | once | TRBV10-3
CASSLDASHEQYF | TGTGCCAGCAGCTTAGATGCTAGCCACGAGCAGTACTTC | TRBJ2-7 | . | many | TRBV7-2
CASSPWTGSSYEQYF | TGTGCCAGCAGCCCGTGGACAGGGAGCTCCTACGAGCAGTACTTC | TRBJ2-7 | TRBD1 | many | TRBV7-9
CASSTQGGGEKLFF | TGTGCCAGCAGCACCCAGGGCGGGGGGGAAAAACTGTTTTTT | TRBJ1-4 | . | few | TRBV7-2
CASSVGGGPVETQYF | TGTGCCAGCAGCGTAGGAGGGGGGCCAGTTGAGACCCAGTACTTC | TRBJ2-5 | . | few | TRBV9
CACSAPDGVANYGYTF | TGTGCCTGCAGTGCCCCGGACGGGGTTGCGAACTATGGCTACACCTTC | TRBJ1-2 | . | . | TRBV25-1
CTSRDSGEKLFF | TGTACCAGCAGAGATTCGGGGGAAAAACTGTTTTTT | TRBJ1-4 | . | . | TRBV25-1
CATSGRAGGGEQFF | TGTGCCACCAGTGGAAGAGCGGGAGGAGGTGAGCAGTTCTTC | TRBJ2-1 | TRBD2 | . | TRBV24-1
CAIRPGQVDSGANVLTF | TGTGCCATCAGGCCGGGACAGGTTGACTCTGGGGCCAACGTCCTGACTTTC | TRBJ2-6 | TRBD1 | many | TRBV10-3